The 27 T cell receptor beta chains presented below share a single source sample, sequenced in a study of T cell repertoires in cytomegalovirus infection. TCRdb reprocessed the reads with MiXCR, giving one entry per CDR3 protein. The sample contains fewer than 200,000 distinct CDR3 sequences, under 25% of which appear only once. Source material: PBMCs. The receptor source for this set is a human donor in good health (CMV status not recorded). Some clones in this sample may be carry-over from other donors' samples.

This clonotype turned up a few times. The V and J genes are TRBV27 and TRBJ1-5, with 8 positions matching TRBD1. The junction had 18 bases not matched to a gene; V was cut back by 5 bases and J by 0 bases. Germline V gives CDR1 MNHEY, CDR2 SMNVEV (reference sequence). The CDR3 sequence is 20 residues long. CDR3 sequence reads: CASSPRRVATGVFSNQPQHF. CDR3 nucleotide sequence: TGTGCCAGCAGTCCTAGGAGGGTTGCGACAGGGGTATTTAGCAATCAGCCCCAGCATTTT.

The chain uses TRBV7-3 and TRBJ2-7; 14 nucleotides match TRBD2. From germline, CDR1 is SGHTA and CDR2 FQGTGA. Losses at the gene ends were 4 bases for V and 3 bases for J; bases not matched to a gene: 8. This CDR3 is built from 17 residues. CDR3 bases: TGTGCCAGCAGCTGGAGGACTAGCGGGAGGATCAGCTACGAGCAGTACTTC. Translation gives CASSWRTSGRISYEQYF.

This clonotype was recorded many times. The chain joins TRBV7-2 to TRBJ1-3, with a tentative D call TRBD1 (6 bases). Germline lookup yields CDR1 SGHTA and CDR2 FQGNSA. Trimming removed 3 bases from V and 0 bases from J, with 9 bases in between. The CDR3 runs 15 residues. As DNA, the CDR3 is TGTGCCAGCAGCTTTCAGGGGTCCTCTGGAAACACCATATATTTT. The encoded protein is CASSFQGSSGNTIYF.

The chain couples TRBV6-5 to TRBJ1-2; D is uncertain. V was pared by 5 bases and J by 6 bases, with 10 bases between. This CDR3 contains 12 residues. Per the germline V gene, CDR1 is MNHEY and CDR2 is SVGAGI. The CDR3 loop is CASSPRTHGYTF. DNA of the CDR3: TGTGCCAGCAGTCCGCGTACCCATGGCTACACCTTC.

This clonotype was seen only a few times. V is TRBV6-6 and J is TRBJ2-7; D call uncertain. This CDR3 is built from 14 residues. CDR1 MNHNY and CDR2 SVGAGI come from the germline V gene (reference sequence). V was clipped by 5 bases and J by 1 base, with 12 bases between them. In DNA, the CDR3 is TGTGCCAGCAGTCCCCCGTTAGGGTCCTACGAGCAGTACTTC. This codes for CASSPPLGSYEQYF.

This clonotype was seen at least ten times. The chain links TRBV7-2 to TRBJ2-1, with D perhaps TRBD2 (7 bases). With 1 base removed from V and 3 bases from J, the gap between germline ends came to 22 bases. CDR1 and CDR2 (germline): SGHTA, FQGNSA. The CDR3 is 19 residues long. CDR3: CASSLERGGGAIFYNEQFF. CDR3 coding DNA: TGTGCCAGCAGCTTAGAGAGGGGGGGAGGGGCCATTTTCTACAATGAGCAGTTCTTC.

The chain is built from TRBV28 and TRBJ2-1; 8 nucleotides line up with TRBD1. CDR1 is MDHEN, CDR2 SYDVKM, per germline. CDR3 size: 13 residues. V lost 6 bases and J lost 7; bases outside the gene matches: 5. The CDR3 protein is CASSPQGANEQFF. The CDR3 DNA sequence: TGTGCCAGCAGCCCCCAGGGGGCTAATGAGCAGTTCTTC.

The sample holds a few counts of this clonotype. The V and J genes are TRBV7-9 and TRBJ1-2; D uncertain. There are 13 residues in the CDR3. V lost 3 bases to trimming and J lost 10 bases, with 15 bases between them. The germline CDR1 and CDR2 sequences are SEHNR and FQNEAQ (reference sequence). The CDR3: CASSLARVGAYTF. CDR3 DNA: TGTGCCAGCAGCTTGGCTAGAGTAGGAGCCTACACCTTC.

This clonotype was detected ten times or more. This sequence joins TRBV7-9 and TRBJ1-5; 7 bases map to TRBD1. After removal of 5 bases from V and 7 bases from J, the junction contained 8 bases not matched to a gene. The germline CDR1 and CDR2 sequences are SEHNR and FQNEAQ (reference sequence). The CDR3 runs 14 residues. The CDR3 reads CASSQTGRGQPQHF. The CDR3 DNA reads as TGTGCCAGCAGCCAGACAGGGCGCGGCCAGCCCCAGCATTTT.

This clonotype has only a few counts. The V gene is TRBV15, the J gene TRBJ2-1, with D perhaps matching TRBD2 (6 bases). Trimming took off 5 bases at V and 5 bases at J, with 13 bases between the two ends. Germline assignment: CDR1 LNHNV and CDR2 YYDKDF (reference sequence). This CDR3 is 14 amino acids long. This CDR3 is CATSPGSTHNEQFF. Here the CDR3 DNA reads TGTGCCACCAGCCCCGGGAGTACCCACAATGAGCAGTTCTTC.

The chain carries TRBV6-1 and TRBJ1-3, with D possibly being TRBD1 (6 bases). The CDR3 extends over 15 amino acids. V dropped 6 bases and J dropped 0 bases, with 12 bases sitting between them. The germline V gene has CDR1 MNHNS and CDR2 SASEGT. The CDR3 region is CASSPTGTSGNTIYF. The CDR3 nucleotides are TGTGCCAGCAGCCCGACAGGAACCTCTGGAAACACCATATATTTT.

V usage is TRBV10-3 and J usage is TRBJ2-5, with D perhaps given as TRBD1 or TRBD2 (5 bases each). V was shortened by 5 bases and J by 2 bases, with 9 bases between the two germline ends. Germline V gives CDR1 ENHRY, CDR2 SYGVKD. The CDR3 sequence is 13 residues long. Here the CDR3 DNA reads TGTGCCATCAGTTCGGGACGGCAAGAGACCCAGTACTTC. This translates into CAISSGRQETQYF.

This clonotype showed up just a few times. V usage is TRBV29-1 and J usage is TRBJ1-2, with 10 positions matching TRBD1. Per the germline V gene, CDR1 is SQVTM and CDR2 is ANQGSEA. V shed 4 bases, J shed 6 bases, and the junction held 5 bases outside the gene matches. This CDR3 is 13 amino acids long. CDR3 protein: CSVARQGAHGYTF. For the CDR3, the DNA is TGCAGCGTTGCCCGACAGGGGGCGCATGGCTACACCTTC.

This clonotype was observed a few times. This rearrangement joins TRBV11-3 to TRBJ2-1, with no clear D. The germline gives CDR1 SGHNT, CDR2 YENEEA. The CDR3 runs 13 residues. Trimming shortened V by 1 base and J by 8 bases, and 9 bases separated the two germline ends. CDR3: CASSLGRMDEQFF. CDR3 bases: TGTGCCAGCAGCTTAGGTCGAATGGATGAGCAGTTCTTC. Drawing the rest from reference TRBV11-3 and TRBJ2-1, the complete variable domain is EAGVVQSPRYKIIEKKQPVAFWCNPISGHNTLYWYLQNLGQGPELLIRYENEEAVDDSQLPKDRFSAERLKGVDSTLKIQPAELGDSAVYLCASSLGRMDEQFFGPGTRLTVL.

In its sample, this clonotype was seen a few times. The CDR3 is CASSLGGGSGYTF. In DNA, the CDR3 is TGTGCCAGCAGTTTGGGTGGGGGCTCTGGCTACACCTTC. This rearrangement joins TRBV12-3 or TRBV12-4 to TRBJ1-2; D may be TRBD1 (6 bases). With 3 bases removed from V and 7 bases from J, the gap between germline ends came to 12 bases. CDR3 size: 13 residues.

As regards this clonotype: This may arise from a read error, as a much more abundant clone is one base away. For the CDR3, the DNA is TGTGCCAGCAGTTTGCGGGGAAGGGGGGCAGATATGCAGTATTTT. The encoded protein is CASSLRGRGADMQYF. This rearrangement joins TRBV6-6 to TRBJ2-3; the D gene could be TRBD1 or TRBD2 (6 bases each). Germline CDR1 reads MNHNY; CDR2 reads SVGAGI (reference sequence). There are 15 residues in the CDR3.

The chain uses TRBV30 and TRBJ2-7; D call uncertain. The ends were cut back, 2 bases at V and 3 bases at J, with 23 bases in the middle. The CDR3 loop spans 17 amino acids. Germline CDR1 and CDR2: GTSNPN and SVGIG (reference sequence). In DNA form, the CDR3 reads TGTGCCTGGAGTCCCCCCCCGAGACTCGTCAGAAGCTACGAGCAGTACTTC. Residues: CAWSPPPRLVRSYEQYF.

This clonotype was detected a few times. The V gene is TRBV6-1, the J gene TRBJ2-1; D uncertain. Per germline, CDR1 MNHNS and CDR2 SASEGT. CDR3 length equals 13 residues. The V end lost 0 bases, the J end lost 10 bases, and 10 bases lay between the germline ends. The CDR3 is CASSEAPSREQFF. The CDR3 DNA sequence: TGTGCCAGCAGTGAAGCTCCGTCGCGCGAGCAGTTCTTC.

This clonotype was detected a few times. J is TRBJ2-5 and V is TRBV10-3; D remains unclear. Trimming cost V 6 bases and J 5 bases, with 22 bases left between them. Germline lookup yields CDR1 ENHRY and CDR2 SYGVKD. This CDR3 region has 16 residues. The CDR3 region has the DNA TGTGCCATCAGAAACTGGGCCGGAACGCGAGGTGAGACCCAGTACTTC. Translating it yields CAIRNWAGTRGETQYF.

As to this clonotype: A much larger clone differs from this one at a single base, so this may be a read error. The chain's CDR3 is CAGSLANHYNEQFF. The CDR3 nucleotides are TGTGCCGGCAGCTTAGCGAACCACTACAATGAGCAGTTCTTC. The rearrangement links TRBV7-6 to TRBJ2-1, with a tentative D call TRBD2 (5 bases). Per germline, CDR1 SGHVS and CDR2 FNYEAQ. CDR3 size: 14 residues.

The CDR3 loop reads CAPSPLAGGLQETQYF. Here the CDR3 DNA reads TGTGCCCCCAGCCCCCTAGCGGGGGGGCTCCAAGAGACCCAGTACTTC. V and J are TRBV7-6 and TRBJ2-5; 12 positions agree with TRBD2. Germline V lookup: CDR1 SGHVS, CDR2 FNYEAQ. J lost 1 base, V lost 11 bases, and 11 bases had no gene match. CDR3 length: 16 amino acids.

This sequence joins TRBV12-3 or TRBV12-4 and TRBJ1-2; no firm D call. The germline V and J ends were trimmed by 6 bases and 5 bases, with 13 bases remaining between them. The CDR3 extends over 13 amino acids. The CDR3 region is CASSPETGYGYTF. The CDR3 region has the DNA TGTGCCAGCAGCCCCGAGACGGGTTATGGCTACACCTTC.

This clonotype was detected many times. The chain carries TRBV7-2 and TRBJ1-3; 9 bases are shared with TRBD1. V trimming: 5 bases; J trimming: 6 bases; junction bases outside the gene matches: 8. In germline, CDR1 is SGHTA, CDR2 FQGNSA. The CDR3 is made up of 15 amino acids. CDR3 residues: CASSDYRGLANTIYF. The CDR3 DNA follows: TGTGCCAGCAGCGACTACAGGGGGCTAGCAAACACCATATATTTT.

In this sample, this clonotype turned up once. For the CDR3, the DNA is TGTGCCAGCAGGACAGGGCCTACTAACTATGGCTACACCTTC. It encodes CASRTGPTNYGYTF. This rearrangement joins TRBV27 to TRBJ1-2; 7 nucleotides match TRBD1. Unmatched junction bases numbered 4, after V lost 6 bases and J lost 0 bases. Germline V gives CDR1 MNHEY, CDR2 SMNVEV (reference sequence). The CDR3 is made up of 14 amino acids.

This clonotype was seen at least ten times. The genes are TRBV7-9 and TRBJ2-5; D is possibly TRBD1 (5 bases). The CDR3 extends over 15 amino acids. The germline gives CDR1 SEHNR, CDR2 FQNEAQ (reference sequence). The V gene lost 0 bases and the J gene lost 5 bases, with 13 bases spanning the gap. The CDR3 DNA reads as TGTGCCAGCAGCTTAGCAGGGGCCCTAGGGGAGACCCAGTACTTC. This gives the protein CASSLAGALGETQYF.

This clonotype was counted a few times. The chain carries TRBV29-1 and TRBJ1-2; D is uncertain. Germline CDR1 is SQVTM and CDR2 is ANQGSEA. The V and J ends lost 4 bases and 0 bases respectively, with 12 bases between them. The CDR3 consists of 14 residues. The CDR3, as DNA: TGCAGCGTTGGTGTCCACTCCGCTAACTATGGCTACACCTTC. Encoded protein: CSVGVHSANYGYTF.

This clonotype was counted many times. This sequence joins TRBV10-3 and TRBJ2-3; D is unclear. Per the germline V gene, CDR1 is ENHRY and CDR2 is SYGVKD. The CDR3 covers 16 residues. V was pared by 1 base and J by 2 bases, with 13 bases between. This CDR3 reads CAISEFQERITDTQYF. The CDR3 bases are TGTGCCATCAGTGAGTTTCAGGAGCGAATCACAGATACGCAGTATTTT.